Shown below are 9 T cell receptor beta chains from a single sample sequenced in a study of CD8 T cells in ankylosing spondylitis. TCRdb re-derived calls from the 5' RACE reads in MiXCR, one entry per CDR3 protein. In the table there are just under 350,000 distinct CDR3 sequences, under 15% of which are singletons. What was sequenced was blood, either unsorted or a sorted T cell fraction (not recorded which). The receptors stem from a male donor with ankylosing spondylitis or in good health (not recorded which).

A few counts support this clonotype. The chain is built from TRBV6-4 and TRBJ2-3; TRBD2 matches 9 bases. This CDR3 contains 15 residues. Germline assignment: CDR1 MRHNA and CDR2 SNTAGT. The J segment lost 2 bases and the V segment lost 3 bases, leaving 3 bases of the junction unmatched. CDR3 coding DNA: TGTGCCAGCAGTGATAGCGGGGGAAACACAGATACGCAGTATTTT. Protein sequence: CASSDSGGNTDTQYF.

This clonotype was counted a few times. CDR3 loop: CASSLRAGVGSTDTQYF. The CDR3 coding sequence is TGTGCCAGCAGCTTGAGAGCAGGGGTCGGGAGCACAGATACGCAGTATTTT. The V call is TRBV7-9, the J call TRBJ2-3; D possibly corresponds to TRBD1 (6 bases). V was clipped by 3 bases and J by 0 bases, with 16 bases between them. Germline CDR1 SEHNR, CDR2 FQNEAQ (reference sequence). The CDR3 spans 17 residues.

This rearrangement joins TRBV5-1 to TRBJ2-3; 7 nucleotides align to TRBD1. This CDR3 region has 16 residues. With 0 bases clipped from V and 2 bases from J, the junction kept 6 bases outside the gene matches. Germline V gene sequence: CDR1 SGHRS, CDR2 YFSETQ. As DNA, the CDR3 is TGCGCCAGCAGCTTGGCCGAACAGGGGAACACAGATACGCAGTATTTT. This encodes CASSLAEQGNTDTQYF. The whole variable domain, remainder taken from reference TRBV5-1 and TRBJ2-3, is KAGVTQTPRYLIKTRGQQVTLSCSPISGHRSVSWYQQTPGQGLQFLFEYFSETQRNKGNFPGRFSGRQFSNSRSEMNVSTLELGDSALYLCASSLAEQGNTDTQYFGPGTRLTVL.

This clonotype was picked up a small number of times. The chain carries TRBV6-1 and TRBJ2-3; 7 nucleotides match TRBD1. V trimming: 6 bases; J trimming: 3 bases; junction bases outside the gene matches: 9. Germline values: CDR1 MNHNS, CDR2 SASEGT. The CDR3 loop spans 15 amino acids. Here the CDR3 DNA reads TGTGCCAGCAGGGGAGCCGACAGGGTGACAGATACGCAGTATTTT. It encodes CASRGADRVTDTQYF.

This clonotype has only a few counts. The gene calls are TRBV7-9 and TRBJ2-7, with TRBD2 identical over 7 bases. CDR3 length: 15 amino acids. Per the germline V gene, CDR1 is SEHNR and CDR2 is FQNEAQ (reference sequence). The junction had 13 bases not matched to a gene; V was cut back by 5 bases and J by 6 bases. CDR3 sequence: CASSPSGVVKVEQYF. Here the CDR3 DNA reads TGTGCCAGCAGCCCAAGCGGGGTGGTAAAAGTCGAGCAGTACTTC.

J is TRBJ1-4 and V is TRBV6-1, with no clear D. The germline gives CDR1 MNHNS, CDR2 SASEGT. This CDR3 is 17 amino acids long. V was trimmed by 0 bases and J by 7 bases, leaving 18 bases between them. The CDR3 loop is CASSEALRTLESEKLFF. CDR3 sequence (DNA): TGTGCCAGCAGTGAAGCGCTTCGAACACTGGAAAGTGAAAAACTGTTTTTT.

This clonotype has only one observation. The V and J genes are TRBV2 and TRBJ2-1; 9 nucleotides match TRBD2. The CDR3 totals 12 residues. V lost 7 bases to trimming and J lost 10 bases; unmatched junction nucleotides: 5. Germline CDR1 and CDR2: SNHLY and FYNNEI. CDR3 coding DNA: TGTGCCAGCACTCTAGCGGGGCAGGAGCAGTTCTTC. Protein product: CASTLAGQEQFF.

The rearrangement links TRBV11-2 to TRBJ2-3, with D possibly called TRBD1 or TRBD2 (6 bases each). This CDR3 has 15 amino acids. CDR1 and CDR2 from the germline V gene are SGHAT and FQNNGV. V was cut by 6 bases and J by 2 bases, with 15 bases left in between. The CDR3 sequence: CASRKRAGHTDTQYF. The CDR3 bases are TGTGCCAGCAGGAAGCGGGCGGGACACACAGATACGCAGTATTTT.

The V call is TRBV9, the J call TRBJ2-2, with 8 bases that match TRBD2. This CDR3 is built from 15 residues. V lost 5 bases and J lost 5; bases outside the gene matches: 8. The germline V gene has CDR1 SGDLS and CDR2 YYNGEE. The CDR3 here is CASSLERESTGELFF. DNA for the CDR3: TGTGCCAGCAGTCTCGAGCGGGAGAGTACCGGGGAGCTGTTTTTT. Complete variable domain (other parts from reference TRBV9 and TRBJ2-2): DSGVTQTPKHLITATGQRVTLRCSPRSGDLSVYWYQQSLDQGLQFLIQYYNGEERAKGNILERFSAQQFPDLHSELNLSSLELGDSALYFCASSLERESTGELFFGEGSRLTVL.